This T cell receptor beta chain is drawn from a study of CD8 T cells in Susac syndrome. Study results and limitations: The number of individuals included in the study's TCR sequencing and HLA analysis was acknowledged as relatively small.

About this clonotype: Its antigen is unidentified.

It was with random hexamers that about 0.45 to 1 ug RNA was reverse transcribed. Amplification of TCR beta CDR3 by immunoSEQ multiplex PCR spanned 54 Vbeta and 13 Jbeta. TCRdb reprocessed the immunoSEQ multiplex PCR reads with MiXCR, giving one entry per CDR3 protein. Of roughly 140,000 distinct CDR3 sequences in the sample, 90% to 95% were seen once. The TCR originated in a human donor with multiple sclerosis. Sequences were obtained from CD8+ T cells from PBMCs.

CDR3 coding DNA: TGCAGCGTACGACTAGTTAAAGATACGCAGTATTTT. Translating gives CSVRLVKDTQYF. This sequence joins TRBV29-1 and TRBJ2-3; tentatively, D is TRBD2 (6 bases). V gave up 6 bases and J gave up 5 bases, with 12 bases separating them. Germline V CDR1 and CDR2: SQVTM, ANQGSEA. The CDR3 consists of 12 residues.